The present T cell receptor (beta chain) was sequenced within a study of blood T cell repertoires in COVID-19 (dated by TCRdb to the early 2020s). In terms of the full investigation: Collaborator samples came from the United States, Italy and Spain and covered acute and convalescent phases of COVID-19. The repertoires were released in a freely available public database intended as a resource for research on the immune response to SARS-CoV-2. HLA class I and class II types, where available, came from metadata supplied by the sample provider rather than from assay-based typing. Sample metadata almost always included a de-identified subject ID, COVID-19 status, age in years and sex. Deeply sampled blood TCRbeta repertoires from subjects exposed to, actively infected with, or recovered from COVID-19 were included in the dataset. Samples were obtained from the ongoing ImmuneRACE study (first 160 participants) and from roughly 1,300 subjects provided by 6 global collaborators. The material from the prospective study consisted of cDNA or gDNA derived from T cells, B-cell-depleted T cells, or PBMCs.

The collaborating institutions used their own protocols to collect whole blood in K2EDTA tubes. For TCRbeta analysis, collaborators shipped samples in one of three forms: frozen whole blood, isolated PBMCs, or DNA extracted from either of those sample types. The immunoSEQ Assay, a bias-controlled multiplex PCR, was used to amplify TCRbeta CDR3 regions from genomic DNA. Per the authors' processing: The number of nucleated cells in each sample was estimated by amplification of reference gene primers within the assay. Sequence reads were collapsed and filtered to measure the absolute abundance of every unique TCRbeta CDR3 rearrangement. For each sample, productive Simpson clonality was calculated as the square root of Simpson's diversity index across productive rearrangements. As stored in TCRdb, this immuneACCESS dataset retains in-frame rearrangements with V and J assigned. A fraction of the clones does not appear; measured against another copy, unresolved V genes explain less than half of the discrepancy, and the remainder lacks a known reason. The V and J calls and clone size were taken over from that table, and D and trimming were inferred from the DNA. This sample has 130,000 to 150,000 clones in its table, and 87% of those were observed once. The ten largest clones capture about 9.4% of the sample.

Results and caveats for the whole study, not just this receptor: The quantity of clinical and demographic metadata differed by source and by participant and was supplied without curation.

As regards this clone: Its antigen remains undetermined. No much larger clonotype is one base removed from it; base qualities were not supplied.

The material sequenced was peripheral blood. The origin of this receptor is a woman between 50 and 59 years old with active or convalescent COVID-19.

The DNA is TGTGCCAGCAGTTTTTCGGAATGGGGAAGGGGTGAAAAACTGTTTTTT. Translation gives CASSFSEWGRGEKLFF. Recombination linked TRBV28 to TRBJ1-4, and perhaps TRBD1 as D gene, on 5 matching bases. V is shortened by 3 bases, J by 7 bases, and the region joining them spans 18 bases. The germline V gene provides CDR1 MDHEN and CDR2 SYDVKM. The CDR3 numbers 16 residues from cysteine through phenylalanine. CDR3 DNA only is kept here, 48 bases in frame from base 1.